The sequence of this T cell receptor beta chain was determined in a study of cytomegalovirus exposure and HLA in healthy donors. Study-level points and caveats: Clonal expansion was found to be greater in HLA-associated TCR beta chains than in equally common others in a later analysis.

With regard to this clone: Its antigen is unidentified.

Vbeta (60) and Jbeta (13) primers were used in the PCR. Libraries were prepared by immunoSEQ multiplex PCR; TCRdb keeps only in-frame clonotypes and omits some of them. The sample table includes fewer than 130,000 clones. The CDR3 runs 14 residues. Losses at the gene ends were 5 bases for V and 3 bases for J; bases not matched to a gene: 5. Germline assignment: CDR1 KGHSH and CDR2 LQKENI. The clonotype originates from a man aged 45-60 years in good health and CMV-seronegative. The V gene is TRBV18, the J gene TRBJ1-1; TRBD1 matches at 8 bases. The specimen sequenced was PBMCs. CDR3 residues: CASSEGQADTEAFF. The CDR3 DNA sequence: TGTGCCAGCTCAGAGGGACAGGCGGACACTGAAGCTTTCTTT. Complete variable domain (other parts from reference TRBV18 and TRBJ1-1): NAGVMQNPRHLVRRRGQEARLRCSPMKGHSHVYWYRQLPEEGLKFMVYLQKENIIDESGMPKERFSAEFPKEGPSILRIQQVVRGDSAAYFCASSEGQADTEAFFGQGTRLTVV.